One and the same sample provided the 30 T cell receptor beta chains below, sequenced in a study of early T cells in non-severe SARS-CoV-2 infection. TCRdb redid the calling of the 5' RACE reads with MiXCR, one entry per CDR3 protein. Among about 69,000 distinct CDR3 sequences, roughly 9.5% were seen once, and the ten largest hold 5.9%. The sequenced sample consisted of whole blood. These receptors were collected from an adult who was a healthcare worker with PCR-confirmed SARS-CoV-2 infection or an uninfected control (not recorded which).

This clonotype was found many times. The rearrangement joins TRBV7-8 to TRBJ2-7; TRBD1 might be the D (6 bases). This CDR3 spans 15 amino acids. In germline, CDR1 is SGHVS, CDR2 FQNEAQ. Between the trimmed V and J ends, which lost 0 bases and 5 bases, there was a span of 14 bases. This chain's CDR3 is CASSLAIQGFNEQYF. In DNA form, the CDR3 reads TGTGCCAGCAGCTTAGCAATACAGGGTTTCAACGAGCAGTACTTC.

This clonotype was detected only a few times. The chain uses TRBV2 and TRBJ1-1; the D gene is possibly TRBD1 (5 bases). V lost 4 bases and J lost 2, with 8 bases in between. Looked up from germline, CDR1 is SNHLY and CDR2 is FYNNEI. There are 13 residues in the CDR3. The CDR3 region is CASSGGQNTEAFF. The CDR3 nucleotides read TGTGCCAGCAGTGGGGGCCAAAACACTGAAGCTTTCTTT.

Within the sample, this clonotype is medium-sized. The chain joins TRBV29-1 to TRBJ2-1; TRBD2 matches 9 bases. The J segment lost 6 bases and the V segment lost 1 base, leaving 13 bases of the junction unmatched. The length of the CDR3 is 17 residues. Germline V CDR1 and CDR2: SQVTM, ANQGSEA. CDR3 nucleotide sequence: TGCAGCGTTGAAGTTAGAGCGGGGGGCTTATGGGGCAATGAGCAGTTCTTC. Translating gives CSVEVRAGGLWGNEQFF.

The chain combines TRBV5-1 with TRBJ1-6; no firm D call. Looked up from germline, CDR1 is SGHRS and CDR2 is YFSETQ. Trimming removed 0 bases at V and 5 bases at J, with 3 bases between. The CDR3 sequence is 13 residues long. CDR3 amino acids: CASSLGDNSPLHF. In DNA, the CDR3 is TGCGCCAGCAGCTTGGGGGATAATTCACCCCTCCACTTT. Complete variable domain (other parts from reference TRBV5-1 and TRBJ1-6): KAGVTQTPRYLIKTRGQQVTLSCSPISGHRSVSWYQQTPGQGLQFLFEYFSETQRNKGNFPGRFSGRQFSNSRSEMNVSTLELGDSALYLCASSLGDNSPLHFGNGTRLTVT.

V and J are TRBV7-2 and TRBJ2-2; D remains ambiguous. Germline assignment: CDR1 SGHTA and CDR2 FQGNSA. CDR3 length equals 13 residues. Trimming removed 5 bases from V and 7 bases from J, with 11 bases in between. CDR3 sequence: CASSLAWGGELFF. In DNA form, the CDR3 reads TGTGCCAGCAGCCTTGCTTGGGGCGGGGAGCTGTTTTTT.

In its sample, this clonotype was seen a few times. The genes are TRBV5-1 and TRBJ2-6; D call uncertain. Trimming removed 1 base at V and 2 bases at J, with 7 bases between. CDR3 length: 15 residues. Germline CDR1 reads SGHRS; CDR2 reads YFSETQ. The CDR3 region is CASSLWQTGANVLTF. Here the CDR3 DNA reads TGCGCCAGCAGCTTGTGGCAGACTGGGGCCAACGTCCTGACTTTC.

The table lists this clonotype with many counts. The gene calls are TRBV20-1 and TRBJ2-4; 7 positions match TRBD2. CDR1 and CDR2 (germline): DFQATT, SNEGSKA (reference sequence). Trimming removed 1 base from V and 5 bases from J; junction bases left unmatched: 8. The CDR3 runs 15 residues. The CDR3 spells CSARGGGAGENIQYF. CDR3 sequence (DNA): TGCAGTGCTAGAGGTGGAGGGGCGGGAGAAAACATTCAGTACTTC.

This clonotype was recorded once. The genes are TRBV6-1 and TRBJ1-1, with a possible D match to TRBD1 (5 bases). CDR1 is MNHNS and CDR2 is SASEGT in the germline V gene. The CDR3 length is 15 residues. Trimming cost V 1 base and J 4 bases, with 13 bases left between them. DNA of the CDR3: TGTGCCAGCAGTGAAGGGGGGGTGATAGGCACTGAAGCTTTCTTT. Translating it yields CASSEGGVIGTEAFF.

This clonotype was picked up many times. The V and J genes are TRBV7-9 and TRBJ1-5; tentatively, D is TRBD1 (5 bases). Germline values: CDR1 SEHNR, CDR2 FQNEAQ (reference sequence). V dropped 4 bases and J dropped 6 bases, with 16 bases sitting between them. This CDR3 comprises 15 residues. CDR3: CASSSFLSGTQPQHF. The CDR3, as DNA: TGTGCCAGCAGCTCCTTCTTATCAGGGACTCAGCCCCAGCATTTT.

This clonotype was found a few times. The chain is built from TRBV12-3 or TRBV12-4 and TRBJ2-2, with D uncertain. There are 15 residues in the CDR3. V was clipped by 5 bases and J by 4 bases, with 14 bases between them. The CDR3 sequence is CASSPVGDRTGELFF. Here the CDR3 DNA reads TGTGCCAGCAGTCCCGTAGGAGACCGCACCGGGGAGCTGTTTTTT.

The rearrangement links TRBV7-2 to TRBJ2-7, with D perhaps TRBD2 (5 bases). The CDR3 contains 15 residues. Trimming took 5 bases from V and 2 from J, leaving 16 bases between them. The germline V gene has CDR1 SGHTA and CDR2 FQGNSA. The chain's CDR3 is CASSPLGSRAYEQYF. CDR3 bases: TGTGCCAGCAGCCCCCTTGGGTCGCGGGCCTACGAGCAGTACTTC.

This clonotype was seen ten or more times. The chain joins TRBV10-3 to TRBJ2-7; 12 bases are shared with TRBD2. This CDR3 contains 13 residues. Per germline, CDR1 ENHRY and CDR2 SYGVKD. Germline trimming cut 5 bases from V and 5 bases from J; bases unmatched to any gene: 1. CDR3 in amino acids: CAISRLAGDEQYF. Here the CDR3 DNA reads TGTGCCATCAGTCGACTAGCGGGGGACGAGCAGTACTTC.

This clonotype has more than one count but fewer than ten. This chain connects TRBV6-1 to TRBJ2-6; D is possibly TRBD1 or TRBD2 (5 bases each). The CDR3 runs 18 residues. V was cut by 2 bases and J by 0 bases, with 14 bases left in between. CDR1 MNHNS and CDR2 SASEGT come from the germline V gene. The CDR3 DNA sequence: TGTGCCAGCAGTGAAAGGGGACGGGGAAGCTCTGGGGCCAACGTCCTGACTTTC. This encodes CASSERGRGSSGANVLTF.

This chain links TRBV20-1 with TRBJ1-1; the D gene is possibly TRBD1 (5 bases). This CDR3 spans 14 amino acids. The V gene lost 0 bases and the J gene lost 6 bases, with 14 bases spanning the gap. Germline assignment: CDR1 DFQATT and CDR2 SNEGSKA (reference sequence). This CDR3 is CSARDRGARAEAFF. Written as DNA, the CDR3 is TGCAGTGCTAGAGATCGAGGGGCAAGGGCTGAAGCTTTCTTT.

This clonotype was detected a few times. The CDR3 reads CASSLRDTGELFF. The CDR3, as DNA: TGTGCCAGCAGCTTACGGGATACCGGGGAGCTGTTTTTT. J is TRBJ2-2 and V is TRBV7-9; weak D call: TRBD2 (5 bases). Per germline, CDR1 SEHNR and CDR2 FQNEAQ (reference sequence). The CDR3 loop spans 13 amino acids. Trimming removed 2 bases at V and 5 bases at J, with 6 bases between.

The chain carries TRBV29-1 and TRBJ2-5; D unclear. From germline, CDR1 is SQVTM and CDR2 ANQGSEA. There are 13 residues in the CDR3. V was clipped by 4 bases and J by 4 bases, with 13 bases between them. The DNA for the CDR3 is TGCAGCGTTGGCCTGGCAGACCGAGAGACCCAGTACTTC. Its protein is CSVGLADRETQYF.

At least ten counts were recorded for this clonotype. This chain joins TRBV9 and TRBJ1-2; D is ambiguous. Trimming removed 3 bases from V and 4 bases from J, with 7 bases in between. CDR3 length: 12 residues. CDR1 SGDLS and CDR2 YYNGEE come from the germline V gene. CDR3 protein: CASSGYSYGYTF. In nucleotides, the CDR3 is TGTGCCAGCAGCGGGTACAGCTATGGCTACACCTTC.

This clonotype was seen a handful of times. The chain has TRBV7-9 and TRBJ2-7, with D possibly TRBD2 on 5 matching bases. The CDR3 consists of 12 residues. The germline V gene encodes CDR1 SEHNR and CDR2 FQNEAQ (reference sequence). Between the trimmed V and J ends, which lost 5 bases and 3 bases, there was a span of 8 bases. CDR3 DNA sequence: TGTGCCAGCAGCCCCCGGGACTACGAGCAGTACTTC. It yields the protein CASSPRDYEQYF.

This clonotype showed up just a few times. The V call is TRBV14, the J call TRBJ2-2, with no clear D. Trimming removed 1 base at V and 12 bases at J, with 9 bases between. Germline CDR1 and CDR2: SGHDN and FVKESK. The CDR3 has 12 residues. DNA for the CDR3: TGTGCCAGCAGCCAAGTCGGCGGAAAGCTGTTTTTT. Translating it yields CASSQVGGKLFF.

This clonotype has ten or more counts. The chain carries TRBV27 and TRBJ1-2, with 9 bases matching TRBD1. The CDR3 spans 14 residues. Germline CDR1 MNHEY, CDR2 SMNVEV (reference sequence). After removal of 5 bases from V and 7 bases from J, the junction contained 8 bases not matched to a gene. The chain's CDR3 is CASSGGQGFAGYTF. Written as DNA, the CDR3 is TGTGCCAGCAGTGGGGGACAGGGTTTTGCTGGCTACACCTTC.

This chain joins TRBV6-6 and TRBJ2-5; tentative D call: TRBD1 (5 bases). Trimming took 7 bases from V and 2 from J, leaving 17 bases between them. The CDR3 loop spans 15 amino acids. Germline V gene sequence: CDR1 MNHNY, CDR2 SVGAGI (reference sequence). The CDR3 sequence: CASTLLQGPQETQYF. The CDR3 nucleotides are TGTGCCAGCACCTTACTGCAGGGTCCTCAAGAGACCCAGTACTTC.

This clonotype occurred a few times. The gene calls are TRBV13 and TRBJ1-1; tentative D call: TRBD1 (5 bases). V was clipped by 5 bases and J by 8 bases, with 9 bases between them. In germline, CDR1 is PRHDT, CDR2 FYEKMQ (reference sequence). The CDR3 runs 11 residues. The CDR3 sequence is CASSRGEEAFF. In DNA, the CDR3 is TGTGCCAGCAGCCGGGGCGAAGAAGCTTTCTTT.

The rearrangement uses TRBV4-2 and TRBJ2-7; 7 nucleotides line up with TRBD2. The CDR3 totals 15 residues. Germline V gene sequence: CDR1 LGHNA, CDR2 YNFKEQ. V lost 0 bases and J lost 0; bases outside the gene matches: 2. CDR3 sequence reads: CASSQDLADSYEQYF. The CDR3 nucleotides read TGTGCCAGCAGCCAAGATCTAGCGGACTCCTACGAGCAGTACTTC.

The sample holds a few counts of this clonotype. The genes are TRBV20-1 and TRBJ2-1; the D gene could be TRBD1 or TRBD2 (6 bases each). Germline CDR1 is DFQATT and CDR2 is SNEGSKA (reference sequence). This CDR3 has 15 residues. The ends were cut back, 3 bases at V and 5 bases at J, with 17 bases in the middle. DNA of the CDR3: TGCAGTGCTAGTGATGCGGGACAACACAACAATGAGCAGTTCTTC. It is translated as CSASDAGQHNNEQFF.

This clonotype occurred many times. The chain is built from TRBV24-1 and TRBJ1-2, with 10 bases matching TRBD1. Per the germline V gene, CDR1 is KGHDR and CDR2 is SFDVKD. The V gene end was trimmed by 7 bases and the J gene end by 8 bases; junction bases not matched to a gene: 6. The CDR3 contains 13 residues. CDR3 nucleotide sequence: TGTGCCACCAGCCGGGACAGGGGTTACGGCTACACCTTC. It codes for CATSRDRGYGYTF.

This clonotype was observed many times. The chain links TRBV19 to TRBJ1-2; D uncertain. CDR3 length: 15 residues. V gave up 0 bases and J gave up 3 bases, with 11 bases separating them. Germline lookup yields CDR1 LNHDA and CDR2 SQIVND (reference sequence). The CDR3 DNA reads TGTGCCAGTAGTATAGATGGGTGGAACGACTATGGCTACACCTTC. This translates into CASSIDGWNDYGYTF.

This clonotype turned up a few times. The chain joins TRBV6-2 or TRBV6-3 to TRBJ1-2; the D gene is possibly TRBD1 (5 bases). The length of the CDR3 is 14 residues. Germline CDR1 reads MNHEY; CDR2 reads SVGEGT. Deletions cut 5 bases from V and 8 bases from J, with 18 bases between. CDR3 nucleotides: TGTGCCAGCAGTCCGGACAAAAACCTGAGCGGCTACACCTTC. Its translation: CASSPDKNLSGYTF.

There are many counts of this clonotype. The genes are TRBV7-6 and TRBJ2-3, with 9 bases that match TRBD2. Per germline, CDR1 SGHVS and CDR2 FNYEAQ. The ends lost 1 base at V and 5 bases at J; junction bases unmatched: 10. This CDR3 has 17 amino acids. The CDR3 DNA is TGTGCCAGCAGCTTAGGAGCGGGGGCGGGAGGGCAAGATACGCAGTATTTT. Translating it yields CASSLGAGAGGQDTQYF.

Notes on this clonotype: A much bigger clone sits one base away, suggesting this may be a read error. V gene TRBV5-6 combines with J gene TRBJ2-5; 7 bases fit TRBD1. The CDR3 extends over 18 amino acids. Germline values: CDR1 SGHDT, CDR2 YYEEEE. CDR3 DNA: TGTGTCAGCAGCTTAGAGATGGTGACAGGGTGGTCTCAAGAGACCCAGTACTTC. This sequence encodes CVSSLEMVTGWSQETQYF.

The chain combines TRBV29-1 with TRBJ1-1; no reliable D call. The CDR3 runs 11 residues. V dropped 7 bases and J dropped 0 bases, with 6 bases sitting between them. Germline V gives CDR1 SQVTM, CDR2 ANQGSEA. CDR3 DNA sequence: TGCAGCGCACAGATGAACACTGAAGCTTTCTTT. Translation: CSAQMNTEAFF.